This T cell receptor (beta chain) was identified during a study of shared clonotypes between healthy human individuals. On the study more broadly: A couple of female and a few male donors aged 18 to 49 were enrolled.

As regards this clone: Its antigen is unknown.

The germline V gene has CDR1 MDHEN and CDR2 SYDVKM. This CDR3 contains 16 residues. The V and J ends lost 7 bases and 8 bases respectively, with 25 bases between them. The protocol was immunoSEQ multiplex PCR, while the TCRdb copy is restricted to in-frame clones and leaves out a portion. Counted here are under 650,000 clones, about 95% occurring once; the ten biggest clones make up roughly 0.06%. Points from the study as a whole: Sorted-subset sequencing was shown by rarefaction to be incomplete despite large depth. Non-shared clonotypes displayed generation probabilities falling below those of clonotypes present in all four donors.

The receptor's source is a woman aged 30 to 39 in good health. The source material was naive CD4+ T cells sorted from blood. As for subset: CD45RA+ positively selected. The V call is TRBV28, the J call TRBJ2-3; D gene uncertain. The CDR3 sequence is CASNQISSTSWVTQYF. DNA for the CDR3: TGTGCCAGCAACCAAATTTCATCTACCTCGTGGGTTACGCAGTATTTT.